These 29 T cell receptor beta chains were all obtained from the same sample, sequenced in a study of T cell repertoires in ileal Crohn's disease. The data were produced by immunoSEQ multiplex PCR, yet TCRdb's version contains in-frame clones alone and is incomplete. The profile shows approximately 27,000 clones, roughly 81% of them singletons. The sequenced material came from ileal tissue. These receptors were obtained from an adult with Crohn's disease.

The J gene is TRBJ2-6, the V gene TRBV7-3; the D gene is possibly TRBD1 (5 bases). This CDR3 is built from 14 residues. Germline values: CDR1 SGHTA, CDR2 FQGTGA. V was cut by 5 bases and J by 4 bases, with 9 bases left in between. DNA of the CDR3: TGTGCCAGCAGCCCAGGGTCAGGGGCCAACGTCCTGACTTTC. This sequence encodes CASSPGSGANVLTF.

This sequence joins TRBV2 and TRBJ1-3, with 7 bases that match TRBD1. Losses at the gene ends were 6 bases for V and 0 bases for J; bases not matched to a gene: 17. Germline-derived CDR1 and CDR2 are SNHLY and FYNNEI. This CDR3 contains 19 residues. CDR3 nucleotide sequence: TGTGCCAGCAGGGATTCAACTGGACAGGTTATCTACTCTGGAAACACCATATATTTT. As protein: CASRDSTGQVIYSGNTIYF.

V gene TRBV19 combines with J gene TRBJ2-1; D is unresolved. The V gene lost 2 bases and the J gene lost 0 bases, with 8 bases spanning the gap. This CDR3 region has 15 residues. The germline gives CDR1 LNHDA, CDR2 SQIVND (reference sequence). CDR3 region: CASSIQVSSYNEQFF. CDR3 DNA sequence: TGTGCCAGTAGTATACAGGTGAGCTCCTACAATGAGCAGTTCTTC.

CDR3 sequence (DNA): TGTGCCATCAGTGGCGGGGGGAGCGGGGCGACACAGTTCTTC. Amino acids: CAISGGGSGATQFF. The J gene is TRBJ2-1, the V gene TRBV10-3; 8 bases match TRBD2. Looked up from germline, CDR1 is ENHRY and CDR2 is SYGVKD. J gave up 13 bases and V 4 bases, and 12 bases lay outside the gene matches. This CDR3 comprises 14 residues.

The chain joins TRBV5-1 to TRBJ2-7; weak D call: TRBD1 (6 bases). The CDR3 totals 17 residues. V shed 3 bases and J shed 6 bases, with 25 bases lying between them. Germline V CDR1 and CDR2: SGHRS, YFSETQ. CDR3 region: CASSWGPRGAMSLEQYF. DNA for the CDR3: TGCGCCAGCAGCTGGGGGCCGAGGGGCGCAATGTCCCTCGAGCAGTACTTC. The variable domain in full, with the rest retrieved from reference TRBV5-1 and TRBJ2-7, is KAGVTQTPRYLIKTRGQQVTLSCSPISGHRSVSWYQQTPGQGLQFLFEYFSETQRNKGNFPGRFSGRQFSNSRSEMNVSTLELGDSALYLCASSWGPRGAMSLEQYFGPGTRLTVT.

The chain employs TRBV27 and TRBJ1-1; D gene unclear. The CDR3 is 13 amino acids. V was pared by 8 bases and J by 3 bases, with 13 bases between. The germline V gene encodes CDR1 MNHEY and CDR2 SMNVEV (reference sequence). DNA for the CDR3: TGTGCCAGCCTTGGCTGGCCATACACTGAAGCTTTCTTT. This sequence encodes CASLGWPYTEAFF.

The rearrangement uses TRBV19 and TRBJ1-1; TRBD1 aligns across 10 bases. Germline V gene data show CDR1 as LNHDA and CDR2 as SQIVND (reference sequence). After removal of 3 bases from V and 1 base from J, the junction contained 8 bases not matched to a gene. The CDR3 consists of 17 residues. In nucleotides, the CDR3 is TGTGCCAGTAGTATCGGACAGGGGGAAGGTTGGAACACTGAAGCTTTCTTT. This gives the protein CASSIGQGEGWNTEAFF. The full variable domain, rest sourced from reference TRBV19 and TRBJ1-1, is DGGITQSPKYLFRKEGQNVTLSCEQNLNHDAMYWYRQDPGQGLRLIYYSQIVNDFQKGDIAEGYSVSREKKESFPLTVTSAQKNPTAFYLCASSIGQGEGWNTEAFFGQGTRLTVV.

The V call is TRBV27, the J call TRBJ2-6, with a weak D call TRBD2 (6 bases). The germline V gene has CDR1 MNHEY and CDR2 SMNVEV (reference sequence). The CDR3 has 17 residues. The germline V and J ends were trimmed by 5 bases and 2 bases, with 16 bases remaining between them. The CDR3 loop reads CASSLYSIAAGANVLTF. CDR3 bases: TGTGCCAGCAGTCTATATTCGATAGCGGCTGGGGCCAACGTCCTGACTTTC.

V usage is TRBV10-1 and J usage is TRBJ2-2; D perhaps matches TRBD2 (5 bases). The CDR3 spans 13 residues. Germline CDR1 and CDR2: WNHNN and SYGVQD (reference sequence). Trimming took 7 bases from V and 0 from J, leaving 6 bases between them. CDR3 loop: CASTGANTGELFF. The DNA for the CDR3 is TGCGCCAGCACCGGGGCGAACACCGGGGAGCTGTTTTTT.

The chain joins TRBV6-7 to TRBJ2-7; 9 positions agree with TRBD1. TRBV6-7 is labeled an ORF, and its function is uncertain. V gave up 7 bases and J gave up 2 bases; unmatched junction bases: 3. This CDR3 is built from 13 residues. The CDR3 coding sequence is TGTGCCAGCAATAGGGACAGGGCCTACGAGCAGTACTTC. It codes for CASNRDRAYEQYF.

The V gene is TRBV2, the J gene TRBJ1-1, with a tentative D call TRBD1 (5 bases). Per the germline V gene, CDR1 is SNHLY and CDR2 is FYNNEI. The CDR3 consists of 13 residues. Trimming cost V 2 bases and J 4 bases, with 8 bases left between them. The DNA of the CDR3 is TGTGCCAGCAGTGAACAGGGTCGCACTGAAGCTTTCTTT. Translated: CASSEQGRTEAFF.

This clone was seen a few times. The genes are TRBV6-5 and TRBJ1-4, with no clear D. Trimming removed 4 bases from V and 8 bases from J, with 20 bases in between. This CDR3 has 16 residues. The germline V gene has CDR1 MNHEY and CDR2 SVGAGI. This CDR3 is CASSFAPGPTLEKLFF. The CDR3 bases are TGTGCCAGCAGTTTCGCACCGGGTCCCACCCTAGAAAAACTGTTTTTT.

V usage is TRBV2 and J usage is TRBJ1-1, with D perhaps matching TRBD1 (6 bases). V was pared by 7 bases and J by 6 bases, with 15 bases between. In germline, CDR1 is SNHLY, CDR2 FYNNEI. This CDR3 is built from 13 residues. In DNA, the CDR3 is TGTGCCAGCACCCTTAGGGGGTTCTCTGAAGCTTTCTTT. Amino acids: CASTLRGFSEAFF.

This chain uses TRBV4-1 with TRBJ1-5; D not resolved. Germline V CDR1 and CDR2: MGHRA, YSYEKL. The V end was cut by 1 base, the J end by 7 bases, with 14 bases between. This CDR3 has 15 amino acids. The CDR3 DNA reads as TGCGCCAGCAGCCAAGGTGCGAGGGTTAGGCAGCCCCAGCATTTT. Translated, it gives CASSQGARVRQPQHF.

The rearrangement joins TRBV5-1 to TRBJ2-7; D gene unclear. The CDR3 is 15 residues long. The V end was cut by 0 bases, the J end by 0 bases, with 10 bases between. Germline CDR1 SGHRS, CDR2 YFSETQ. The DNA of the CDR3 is TGCGCCAGCAGCTTGGCACCCTTGAGCTCCTACGAGCAGTACTTC. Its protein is CASSLAPLSSYEQYF.

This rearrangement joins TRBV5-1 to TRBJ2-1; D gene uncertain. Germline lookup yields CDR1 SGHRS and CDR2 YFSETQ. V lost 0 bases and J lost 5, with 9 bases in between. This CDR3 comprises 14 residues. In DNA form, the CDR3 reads TGCGCCAGCAGCTTGGGGGCTGGTAACAATGAGCAGTTCTTC. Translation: CASSLGAGNNEQFF.

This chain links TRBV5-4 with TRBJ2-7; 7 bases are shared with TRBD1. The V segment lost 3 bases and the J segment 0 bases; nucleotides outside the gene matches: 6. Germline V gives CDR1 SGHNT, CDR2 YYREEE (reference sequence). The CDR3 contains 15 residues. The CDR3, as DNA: TGTGCCAGCAGCTCCCGGACAGGAGCCTCCTACGAGCAGTACTTC. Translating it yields CASSSRTGASYEQYF.

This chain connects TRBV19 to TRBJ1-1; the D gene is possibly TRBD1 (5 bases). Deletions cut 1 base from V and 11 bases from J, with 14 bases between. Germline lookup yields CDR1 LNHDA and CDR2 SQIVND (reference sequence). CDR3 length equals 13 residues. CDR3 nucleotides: TGTGCCAGTAGTATAGGGTACCCAGGGAGGGCTTTCTTT. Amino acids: CASSIGYPGRAFF.

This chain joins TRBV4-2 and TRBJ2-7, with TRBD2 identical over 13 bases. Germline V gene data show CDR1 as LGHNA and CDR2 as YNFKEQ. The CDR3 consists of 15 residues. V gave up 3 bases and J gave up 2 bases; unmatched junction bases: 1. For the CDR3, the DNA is TGTGCCAGCAGCCAGACTAGCGGGGGGCCCTACGAGCAGTACTTC. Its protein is CASSQTSGGPYEQYF.

CDR3 protein: CASSGRTGGRNEQFF. For the CDR3, the DNA is TGTGCCAGCAGTGGGAGGACAGGGGGTCGCAATGAGCAGTTCTTC. V gene TRBV6-1 combines with J gene TRBJ2-1; TRBD1 agrees at 10 bases. Germline trimming cut 4 bases from V and 6 bases from J; bases unmatched to any gene: 6. The CDR3 runs to 15 residues. From germline, CDR1 is MNHNS and CDR2 SASEGT.

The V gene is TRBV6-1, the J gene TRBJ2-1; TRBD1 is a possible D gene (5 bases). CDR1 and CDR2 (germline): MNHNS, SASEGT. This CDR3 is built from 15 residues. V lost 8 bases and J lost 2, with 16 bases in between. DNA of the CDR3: TGTGCCAGCCGCCCAGGGTGGCAGGCCTACAATGAGCAGTTCTTC. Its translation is CASRPGWQAYNEQFF.

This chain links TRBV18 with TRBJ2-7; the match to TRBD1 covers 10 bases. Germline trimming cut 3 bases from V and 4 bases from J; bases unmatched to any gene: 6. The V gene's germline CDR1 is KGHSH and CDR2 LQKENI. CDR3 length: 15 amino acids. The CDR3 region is CASSPAGTGDYEQYF. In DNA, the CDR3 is TGTGCCAGCTCACCCGCCGGGACAGGGGATTACGAGCAGTACTTC. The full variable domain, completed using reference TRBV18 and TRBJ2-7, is NAGVMQNPRHLVRRRGQEARLRCSPMKGHSHVYWYRQLPEEGLKFMVYLQKENIIDESGMPKERFSAEFPKEGPSILRIQQVVRGDSAAYFCASSPAGTGDYEQYFGPGTRLTVT.

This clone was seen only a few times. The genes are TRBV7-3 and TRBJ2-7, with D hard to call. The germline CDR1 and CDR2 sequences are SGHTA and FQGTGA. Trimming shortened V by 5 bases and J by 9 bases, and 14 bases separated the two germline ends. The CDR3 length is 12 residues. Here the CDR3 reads CASSAPALRQYF. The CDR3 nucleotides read TGTGCCAGCAGCGCCCCTGCCCTGCGGCAGTACTTC.

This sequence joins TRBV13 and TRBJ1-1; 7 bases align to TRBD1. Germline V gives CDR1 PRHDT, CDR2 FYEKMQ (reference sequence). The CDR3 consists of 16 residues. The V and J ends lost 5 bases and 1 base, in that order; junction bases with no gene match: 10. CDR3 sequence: CASSPRQGRGNTEAFF. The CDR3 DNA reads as TGTGCCAGCAGCCCGAGACAGGGAAGGGGGAACACTGAAGCTTTCTTT. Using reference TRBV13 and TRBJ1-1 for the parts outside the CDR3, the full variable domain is AAGVIQSPRHLIKEKRETATLKCYPIPRHDTVYWYQQGPGQDPQFLISFYEKMQSDKGSIPDRFSAQQFSDYHSELNMSSLELGDSALYFCASSPRQGRGNTEAFFGQGTRLTVV.

CDR3 nucleotides: TGTGCCAGCAGCTGGGGCAGCGGCTACACCTTC. Translated: CASSWGSGYTF. J is TRBJ1-2 and V is TRBV5-6, with a tentative D call TRBD1 (5 bases). Per the germline V gene, CDR1 is SGHDT and CDR2 is YYEEEE. Trimming stripped 3 bases from V and 8 bases from J, with 8 bases between. The CDR3 covers 11 residues. Drawing the rest from reference TRBV5-6 and TRBJ1-2, the complete variable domain is DAGVTQSPTHLIKTRGQQVTLRCSPKSGHDTVSWYQQALGQGPQFIFQYYEEEERQRGNFPDRFSGHQFPNYSSELNVNALLLGDSALYLCASSWGSGYTFGSGTRLTVV.

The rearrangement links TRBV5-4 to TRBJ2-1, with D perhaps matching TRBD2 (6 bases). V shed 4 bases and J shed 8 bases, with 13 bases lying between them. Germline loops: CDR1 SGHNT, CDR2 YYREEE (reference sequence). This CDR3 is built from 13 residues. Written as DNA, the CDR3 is TGTGCCAGCAGCCCCACTACGGGGGATGAGCAGTTCTTC. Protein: CASSPTTGDEQFF.

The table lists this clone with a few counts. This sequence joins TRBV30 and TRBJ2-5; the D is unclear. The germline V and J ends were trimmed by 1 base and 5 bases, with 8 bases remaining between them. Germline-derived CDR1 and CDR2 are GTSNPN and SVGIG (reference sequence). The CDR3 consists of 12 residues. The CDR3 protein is CAWSGRYETQYF. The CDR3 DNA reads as TGTGCCTGGAGTGGGCGGTATGAGACCCAGTACTTC.

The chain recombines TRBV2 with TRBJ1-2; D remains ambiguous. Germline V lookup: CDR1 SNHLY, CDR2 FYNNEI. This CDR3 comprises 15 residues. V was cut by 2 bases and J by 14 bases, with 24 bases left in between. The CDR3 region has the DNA TGTGCCAGCAGTGAATCCGGGAACGGAGAAAGGAGACGGACCTTC. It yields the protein CASSESGNGERRRTF.

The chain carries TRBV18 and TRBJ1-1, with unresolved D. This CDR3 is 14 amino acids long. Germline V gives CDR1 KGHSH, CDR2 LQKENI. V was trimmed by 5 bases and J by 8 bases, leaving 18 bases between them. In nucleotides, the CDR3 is TGTGCCAGCTCATCTAGTGAGGGTCGAATGGAAGCTTTCTTT. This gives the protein CASSSSEGRMEAFF. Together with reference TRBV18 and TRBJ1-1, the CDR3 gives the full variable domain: NAGVMQNPRHLVRRRGQEARLRCSPMKGHSHVYWYRQLPEEGLKFMVYLQKENIIDESGMPKERFSAEFPKEGPSILRIQQVVRGDSAAYFCASSSSEGRMEAFFGQGTRLTVV.